The present TCR beta chain was sequenced within a study of T cell changes during pregnancy in multiple sclerosis. Trimming at V came to 5 bases and at J to 5 bases, leaving 7 bases not matched to a gene. The CDR3 covers 15 residues. CDR1 is MRHNA and CDR2 is SNTAGT in the germline V gene. This table comes from immunoSEQ multiplex PCR, and its TCRdb copy is limited to in-frame clones, with some not included. Among about 85,000 clones listed, roughly 90% were seen once. This material consisted of peripheral blood, taken in the first trimester of pregnancy. The clonotype originates from a female donor with multiple sclerosis, enrolled in a pregnancy study. The V and J genes are TRBV6-4 and TRBJ2-5; 11 bases are shared with TRBD2. CDR3: CASSPLAGGVETQYF. The CDR3 region has the DNA TGTGCCAGCAGTCCTCTAGCGGGAGGAGTGGAGACCCAGTACTTC.